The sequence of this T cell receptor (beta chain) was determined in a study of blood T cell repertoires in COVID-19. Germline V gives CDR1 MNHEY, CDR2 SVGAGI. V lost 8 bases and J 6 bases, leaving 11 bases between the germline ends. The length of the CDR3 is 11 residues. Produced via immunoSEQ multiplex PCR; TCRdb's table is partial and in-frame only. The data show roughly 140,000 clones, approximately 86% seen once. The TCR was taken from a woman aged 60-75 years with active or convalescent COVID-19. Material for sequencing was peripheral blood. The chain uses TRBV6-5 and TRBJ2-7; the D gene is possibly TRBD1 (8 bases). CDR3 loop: CASHRGGEQYF. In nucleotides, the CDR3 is TGTGCCAGCCACAGGGGGGGCGAGCAGTACTTC.